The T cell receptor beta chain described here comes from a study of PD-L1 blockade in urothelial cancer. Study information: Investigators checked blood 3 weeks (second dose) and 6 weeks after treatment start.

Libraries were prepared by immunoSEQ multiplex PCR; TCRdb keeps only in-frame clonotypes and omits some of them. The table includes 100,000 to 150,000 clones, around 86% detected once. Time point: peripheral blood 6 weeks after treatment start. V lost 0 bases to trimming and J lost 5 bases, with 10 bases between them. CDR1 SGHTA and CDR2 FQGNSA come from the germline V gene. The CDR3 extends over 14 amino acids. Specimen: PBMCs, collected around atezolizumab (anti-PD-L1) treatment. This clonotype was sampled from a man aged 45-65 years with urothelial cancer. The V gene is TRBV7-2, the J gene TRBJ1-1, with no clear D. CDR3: CASSLAPRNTEAFF. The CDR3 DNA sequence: TGTGCCAGCAGCTTAGCCCCCAGGAATACTGAAGCTTTCTTT.